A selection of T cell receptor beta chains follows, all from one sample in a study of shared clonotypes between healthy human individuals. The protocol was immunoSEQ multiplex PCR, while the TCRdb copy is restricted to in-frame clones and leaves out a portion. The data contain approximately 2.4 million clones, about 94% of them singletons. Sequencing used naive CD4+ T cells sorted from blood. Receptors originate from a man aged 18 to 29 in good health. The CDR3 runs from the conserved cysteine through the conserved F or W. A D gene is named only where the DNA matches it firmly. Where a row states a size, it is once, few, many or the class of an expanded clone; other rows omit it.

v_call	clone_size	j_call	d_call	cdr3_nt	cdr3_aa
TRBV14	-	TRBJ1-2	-	TGTGCCAGCAGCCCGGCCCCAGGGGAGGATGGCTACACCTTC	CASSPAPGEDGYTF
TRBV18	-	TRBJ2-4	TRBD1	TGTGCCAGCTCACGCGACAGGGGCAGTCAGTACTTC	CASSRDRGSQYF
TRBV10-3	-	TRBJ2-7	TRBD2	TGTGCCATCAGAACCGGGACTAGCGGCTACGAGCAGTACTTC	CAIRTGTSGYEQYF
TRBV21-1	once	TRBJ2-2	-	TGTGCCAGCAGCAAAACCGAGCAGGGAGGGGAAGGCGGGGAGCTGTTTTTT	CASSKTEQGGEGGELFF
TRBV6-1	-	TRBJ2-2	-	TGTGCCAGCCAAGGGCCTTACGACACCGGGGAGCTGTTTTTT	CASQGPYDTGELFF
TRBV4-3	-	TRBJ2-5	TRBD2	TGCGCCAGCAGCCAAGAAGGAGGGAGGGGAGAGACCCAGTACTTC	CASSQEGGRGETQYF
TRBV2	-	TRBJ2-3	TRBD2	TGTGCCAGCAGTGGACTAGCGGGAGGGGGAGACACAGATACGCAGTATTTT	CASSGLAGGGDTDTQYF
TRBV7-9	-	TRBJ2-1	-	TGTGCCAGCAGCTTAGCGTACAACTCGTACAATGAGCAGTTCTTC	CASSLAYNSYNEQFF
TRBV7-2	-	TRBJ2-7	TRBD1	TGTGCCAGCAGCGCCCGGACAGGGTACAGCTACGAGCAGTACTTC	CASSARTGYSYEQYF
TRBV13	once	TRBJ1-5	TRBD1	TGTGCCAGCAGCCGCAACCGGGACAGGTTACCGGGGCCCCAGCATTTT	CASSRNRDRLPGPQHF
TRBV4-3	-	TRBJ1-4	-	TGCGCCAGCAGCCAAGACCCTAATGAAAAACTGTTTTTT	CASSQDPNEKLFF
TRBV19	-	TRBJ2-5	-	TGTGCCAGTAGTATCTCCGGGGGACGAGAGACCCAGTACTTC	CASSISGGRETQYF
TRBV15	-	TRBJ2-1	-	TGTGCCACCAGCGGTAGTACCTCCCTCAATGAGCAGTTCTTC	CATSGSTSLNEQFF
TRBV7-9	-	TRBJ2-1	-	TGTGCCAGCAGCCGCTTACCGTCCCAGGGGCTCGATGAGCAGTTCTTC	CASSRLPSQGLDEQFF
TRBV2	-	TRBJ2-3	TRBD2	TGTGCCAGCAGTGAAGTGGCCTTACTAGCGGAGGGGGATACGCAGTATTTT	CASSEVALLAEGDTQYF
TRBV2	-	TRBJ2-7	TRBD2	TGTGCCAGCAGTGTAGCGGGAGGGGTGTCCTACGAGCAGTACTTC	CASSVAGGVSYEQYF
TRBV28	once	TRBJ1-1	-	TGTGCCAGCAGTTTACCCAGGCGTTATCGGCGGATCATGAACACTGAAGCTTTCTTT	CASSLPRRYRRIMNTEAFF
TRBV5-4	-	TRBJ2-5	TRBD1	TGTGCCAGCAGCCCAACAGGGGGCGAAGAGACCCAGTACTTC	CASSPTGGEETQYF
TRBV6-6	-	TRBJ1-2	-	TGTGCCAGCAGCCCCCCGCAAGGGAGTGGCTACACCTTC	CASSPPQGSGYTF
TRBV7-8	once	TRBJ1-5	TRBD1	TGTGCCAGCAGCCAGGGGGATAGCAATCAGCCCCAGCATTTT	CASSQGDSNQPQHF
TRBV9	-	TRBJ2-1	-	TGTGCCAGCAGCGTTGGGGGTTATTCCCACAATGAGCAGTTCTTC	CASSVGGYSHNEQFF
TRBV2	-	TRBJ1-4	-	TGTGCCAGCCATAGGGAGACTAATGAAAAACTGTTTTTT	CASHRETNEKLFF
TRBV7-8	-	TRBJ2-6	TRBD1	TGTGCCAGCAGCTTAGCAGGACAGGCCCGAGGGGCTGGGGCCAACGTCCTGACTTTC	CASSLAGQARGAGANVLTF
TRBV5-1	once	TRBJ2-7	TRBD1	TGCGCCAGCAGCTTCATACAGGGGTACGAGCAGTACTTC	CASSFIQGYEQYF
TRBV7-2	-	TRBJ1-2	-	TGTGCCAGCAGCTTAGGAGGGGAGTATGGCTACACCTTC	CASSLGGEYGYTF
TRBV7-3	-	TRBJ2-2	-	TGTGCCAGCAGCCTTGACAGCAACACCGGGGAGCTGTTTTTT	CASSLDSNTGELFF
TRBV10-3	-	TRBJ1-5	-	TGTGCCATCAGTGAGTCTGGGAATATCCTCCATCAGCCCCAGCATTTT	CAISESGNILHQPQHF
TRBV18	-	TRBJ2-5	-	TGTGCCAGCTCACCCCTCATGGACACACGAGAGACCCAGTACTTC	CASSPLMDTRETQYF
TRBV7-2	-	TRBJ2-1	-	TGTGCCAGCAGCTTGAGCGTAGCGGCTGAGCAGTTCTTC	CASSLSVAAEQFF
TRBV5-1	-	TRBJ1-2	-	TGCGCCAGCAGCGCCTCGTCGAACTATGGCTACACCTTC	CASSASSNYGYTF
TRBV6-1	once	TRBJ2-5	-	TGTGCCAGCAGTGCCCTATCCGGGGGCCGAGAGACCCAGTACTTC	CASSALSGGRETQYF
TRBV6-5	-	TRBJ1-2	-	TGTGCCAGCAGTTACGGGGGAGGAAACTATGGCTACACCTTC	CASSYGGGNYGYTF
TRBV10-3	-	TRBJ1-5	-	TGTGCCATCAGTGAGTCAGGATACAATCAGCCCCAGCATTTT	CAISESGYNQPQHF
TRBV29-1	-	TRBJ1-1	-	TGCAGCGCCGTGCTGGATACGAACACTGAAGCTTTCTTT	CSAVLDTNTEAFF
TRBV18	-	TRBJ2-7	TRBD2	TGTGCCAGCTCACCACAAAGCGGGGGGGCGGACGAGCAGTACTTC	CASSPQSGGADEQYF
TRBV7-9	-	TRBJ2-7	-	TGTGCCAGCAGCCTCAACTACGAGCAGTACTTC	CASSLNYEQYF
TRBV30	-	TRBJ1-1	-	TGTGCCTGGAGTGCCCAACAGGTGATGAACACTGAAGCTTTCTTT	CAWSAQQVMNTEAFF
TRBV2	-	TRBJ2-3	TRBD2	TGTGCCAGCAGAGCCGGGACTAGCGGGGGCACAGATACGCAGTATTTT	CASRAGTSGGTDTQYF
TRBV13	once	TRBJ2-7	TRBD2	TGTGCCAGCAGCCGAACCGGGACTAGCGGACCCTACGAGCAGTACTTC	CASSRTGTSGPYEQYF
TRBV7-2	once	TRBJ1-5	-	TGTGCCAGCAGCTTAGTGCAGGGCAGCAATCAGCCCCAGCATTTT	CASSLVQGSNQPQHF
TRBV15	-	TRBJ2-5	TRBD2	TGTGCCACCAGCGGACAGCGGGGGGGCGTGGGCTTGCGAGAGACCCAGTACTTC	CATSGQRGGVGLRETQYF
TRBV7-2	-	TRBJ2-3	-	TGTGCCAGCAGCCGCCCCTTTAGCACAGATACGCAGTATTTT	CASSRPFSTDTQYF
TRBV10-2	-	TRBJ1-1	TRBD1	TGCGCCAGCAGGGGGGGACAGGGCAGTACTGACGCTTTCTTT	CASRGGQGSTDAFF
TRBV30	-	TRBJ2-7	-	TGTGCCTGGAGTGTACGAAGGACCAGATCTCGGCACGAGCAGTACTTC	CAWSVRRTRSRHEQYF
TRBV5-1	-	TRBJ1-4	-	TGCGCCAGCAGCTTGGGGGGTATTAGTGAAAAACTGTTTTTT	CASSLGGISEKLFF
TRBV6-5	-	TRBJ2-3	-	TGTGCCAGCAGTTACTCGATTGATAGCACAGATACGCAGTATTTT	CASSYSIDSTDTQYF
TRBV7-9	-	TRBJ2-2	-	TGTGCCAGCAGCTTTAATGCGGGGAACGGGGAGCTGTTTTTT	CASSFNAGNGELFF
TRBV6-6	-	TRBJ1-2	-	TGTGCCAGCAGCCACCGGACTCTGGGGGACTATGGCTACACCTTC	CASSHRTLGDYGYTF
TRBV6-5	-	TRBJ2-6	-	TGTGCCAGCAGTTACTGGGGTTCAGGGGCCAACGTCCTGACTTTC	CASSYWGSGANVLTF
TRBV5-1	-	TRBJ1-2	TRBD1	TGCGCCAGCAGCCCGACAGGGGGGTATGGCTACACCTTC	CASSPTGGYGYTF
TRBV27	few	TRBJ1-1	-	TGTGCCAGCAGTCCACCGGGACAACTAAACACTGAAGCTTTCTTT	CASSPPGQLNTEAFF
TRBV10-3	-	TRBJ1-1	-	TGTGCCATCAGTGCCTCAGGGGATCGCGGTGAAGCTTTCTTT	CAISASGDRGEAFF
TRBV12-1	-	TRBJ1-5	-	TGTGCCAGCAGCTACCTTCTTGTTCAGCCCCAGCATTTT	CASSYLLVQPQHF
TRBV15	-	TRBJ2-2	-	TGTGCCACCAGCAGAGACGAAGTGTCCGGGGAGCTGTTTTTT	CATSRDEVSGELFF
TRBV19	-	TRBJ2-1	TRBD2	TGTGCCAGTAGTATAGATTGGGCTAGCGGGAGACTCTACAATGAGCAGTTCTTC	CASSIDWASGRLYNEQFF
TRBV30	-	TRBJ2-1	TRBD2	TGTGCCTGGAAACTAGCGGGAGTTGCCGAGCAGTTCTTC	CAWKLAGVAEQFF
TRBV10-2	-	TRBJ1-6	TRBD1	TGCGCCAGCAACCCCCAACAGGGGGCTAATTCACCCCTCCACTTT	CASNPQQGANSPLHF
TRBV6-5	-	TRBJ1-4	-	TGTGCCAGCAGTTCAACAGGGCGGGGTGAAAAACTGTTTTTT	CASSSTGRGEKLFF
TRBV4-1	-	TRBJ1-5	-	TGCGCCAGCAGCCCCTTGGGAGGGGGCAATCAGCCCCAGCATTTT	CASSPLGGGNQPQHF
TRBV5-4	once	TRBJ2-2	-	TGTGCCAGCAGCTTATTTAATATGAACACCGGGGAGCTGTTTTTT	CASSLFNMNTGELFF